Below, 29 T cell receptor beta chains from the same sample are listed, as sequenced in a study of long-term antiretroviral therapy in people with HIV. They ran version v3.0 of the immunoSEQ assay at survey level. Assay used: immunoSEQ multiplex PCR; TCRdb lists only in-frame clones, some missing. The table records some 17,000 clones, nearly 80% of them present only once. The source material was unsorted PBMCs, sampled about 3.2 years after starting antiretroviral therapy. The receptors come from a woman aged 35 to 49 with HIV.

This clone showed up just once. The chain combines TRBV19 with TRBJ1-4; TRBD1 aligns across 8 bases. The CDR3 extends over 15 amino acids. Per the germline V gene, CDR1 is LNHDA and CDR2 is SQIVND (reference sequence). Trimming removed 6 bases from V and 4 bases from J; junction bases left unmatched: 7. The CDR3 spells CASSYSGQVNEKLFF. The CDR3 DNA follows: TGTGCCAGTAGCTACTCGGGACAGGTTAATGAAAAACTGTTTTTT.

The chain couples TRBV15 to TRBJ1-1; no definite D call. Trimming pared 5 bases from V and 5 bases from J, leaving 15 bases between. This CDR3 is built from 14 residues. Germline-derived CDR1 and CDR2 are LNHNV and YYDKDF (reference sequence). The CDR3 sequence is CATSPDGVPTEAFF. The CDR3 DNA sequence: TGTGCCACCAGCCCTGACGGGGTCCCGACTGAAGCTTTCTTT.

The rearrangement uses TRBV5-1 and TRBJ1-1, with D possibly TRBD1 on 6 matching bases. From germline, CDR1 is SGHRS and CDR2 YFSETQ. This CDR3 has 14 amino acids. V was trimmed by 4 bases and J by 8 bases, leaving 18 bases between them. CDR3 region: CASSPWPGHQEAFF. Here the CDR3 DNA reads TGCGCCAGCAGCCCTTGGCCGGGACACCAGGAAGCTTTCTTT.

The genes are TRBV5-6 and TRBJ1-5; D unclear. CDR1 is SGHDT, CDR2 YYEEEE, per germline. The CDR3 consists of 15 residues. V was clipped by 3 bases and J by 7 bases, with 17 bases between them. CDR3 DNA: TGTGCCAGCAGCTCTTGGGTGGAGGGATGGCAGCCCCAGCATTTT. Protein sequence: CASSSWVEGWQPQHF.

The rearrangement joins TRBV5-1 to TRBJ2-2; TRBD1 agrees at 8 bases. CDR3 length: 17 amino acids. Unmatched junction bases numbered 14, after V lost 4 bases and J lost 6 bases. Germline V gene lookup returns CDR1 SGHRS and CDR2 YFSETQ. The CDR3 is CASSMDFIQGGPGELFF. The CDR3 nucleotides are TGCGCCAGCAGCATGGATTTCATACAGGGGGGACCCGGGGAGCTGTTTTTT. The whole variable domain, remainder taken from reference TRBV5-1 and TRBJ2-2, is KAGVTQTPRYLIKTRGQQVTLSCSPISGHRSVSWYQQTPGQGLQFLFEYFSETQRNKGNFPGRFSGRQFSNSRSEMNVSTLELGDSALYLCASSMDFIQGGPGELFFGEGSRLTVL.

The V gene is TRBV7-2, the J gene TRBJ1-1; 9 bases map to TRBD1. There are 15 residues in the CDR3. V gave up 1 base and J gave up 5 bases; unmatched junction bases: 5. Germline V lookup: CDR1 SGHTA, CDR2 FQGNSA. For the CDR3, the DNA is TGTGCCAGCAGCTTAGTGACAGGGGGAGGAACTGAAGCTTTCTTT. It yields the protein CASSLVTGGGTEAFF.

The CDR3 reads CASSLGGGTGASYEQYF. CDR3 in DNA: TGCGCCAGCAGCTTGGGAGGAGGAACAGGGGCATCCTACGAGCAGTACTTC. This rearrangement joins TRBV5-1 to TRBJ2-7; 7 bases are a match to TRBD1. The CDR3 is made up of 17 amino acids. With 0 bases clipped from V and 1 base from J, the junction kept 10 bases outside the gene matches. CDR1 SGHRS and CDR2 YFSETQ come from the germline V gene.

The chain combines TRBV25-1 with TRBJ1-2; D ambiguous. CDR1 and CDR2 from the germline V gene are MGHDK and SYGVNS. CDR3 length equals 16 residues. Trimming took off 5 bases at V and 4 bases at J, with 20 bases between the two ends. CDR3 sequence (DNA): TGTGCCAGCAGTCCCCCCGAGGGAAGGAGCTTCTATGGCTACACCTTC. The encoded protein is CASSPPEGRSFYGYTF.

The V gene is TRBV6-6, the J gene TRBJ1-5, with TRBD1 matching over 8 bases. The junction had 12 bases not matched to a gene; V was cut back by 7 bases and J by 4 bases. This CDR3 has 16 residues. Germline CDR1 MNHNY, CDR2 SVGAGI (reference sequence). CDR3 loop: CASTLETGARNQPQHF. The CDR3 DNA reads as TGTGCCAGCACCCTAGAGACAGGGGCCCGAAATCAGCCCCAGCATTTT.

The chain carries TRBV6-1 and TRBJ1-2; 7 bases match TRBD1. The CDR3 runs to 13 residues. V trimming: 4 bases; J trimming: 6 bases; junction bases outside the gene matches: 5. In germline, CDR1 is MNHNS, CDR2 SASEGT. This CDR3 reads CASSGQGVHGYTF. DNA of the CDR3: TGTGCCAGCAGTGGACAGGGAGTCCATGGCTACACCTTC.

The chain recombines TRBV6-1 with TRBJ1-4, with a tentative D call TRBD1 (6 bases). Trimming took off 5 bases at V and 7 bases at J, with 14 bases between the two ends. CDR3 length: 14 amino acids. Looked up from germline, CDR1 is MNHNS and CDR2 is SASEGT. CDR3 DNA sequence: TGTGCCAGCAGTATGGGGGCAGGGACTGAAAAACTGTTTTTT. This sequence encodes CASSMGAGTEKLFF.

The chain links TRBV5-1 to TRBJ2-1; TRBD2 matches 11 bases. The CDR3 sequence is 15 residues long. Unmatched junction bases numbered 4, after V lost 4 bases and J lost 4 bases. The germline gives CDR1 SGHRS, CDR2 YFSETQ. The CDR3 DNA reads as TGCGCCAGCAGCCTTAGCGGGGGGGCGTACAATGAGCAGTTCTTC. Its protein is CASSLSGGAYNEQFF.

V usage is TRBV13 and J usage is TRBJ1-2; tentatively, D is TRBD1 (6 bases). This CDR3 has 13 amino acids. Germline CDR1 PRHDT, CDR2 FYEKMQ (reference sequence). V lost 3 bases, J lost 3 bases, and 8 bases lay in between. CDR3 bases: TGTGCCAGCAGCTTTTCAGGGGACTATGGCTACACCTTC. It yields the protein CASSFSGDYGYTF.

This rearrangement joins TRBV30 to TRBJ2-7, with D possibly called TRBD1 or TRBD2 (5 bases each). This CDR3 spans 12 amino acids. The ends were cut back, 7 bases at V and 0 bases at J, with 10 bases in the middle. Germline V gene data show CDR1 as GTSNPN and CDR2 as SVGIG (reference sequence). In nucleotides, the CDR3 is TGTGCCTTCCGGGGCAACTCCTACGAGCAGTACTTC. Amino acid sequence: CAFRGNSYEQYF.

The CDR3 nucleotides read TGTGCCATCAGGGCAGGGGAGCAAGATACGCAGTATTTT. It specifies CAIRAGEQDTQYF. The V gene is TRBV10-3, the J gene TRBJ2-3, with D perhaps TRBD1 (6 bases). The CDR3 runs 13 residues. Between the trimmed V and J ends, which lost 6 bases and 5 bases, there was a span of 12 bases. Germline loops: CDR1 ENHRY, CDR2 SYGVKD.

This clone was counted a few times. The V gene is TRBV10-1, the J gene TRBJ1-1, with D uncertain. Germline CDR1 and CDR2: WNHNN and SYGVQD (reference sequence). Trimming took off 6 bases at V and 4 bases at J, with 9 bases between the two ends. This CDR3 is built from 12 residues. The CDR3 bases are TGCGCCAGCAGCAGAGGAGGCACTGAAGCTTTCTTT. This codes for CASSRGGTEAFF.

This sequence joins TRBV30 and TRBJ1-1; D is possibly TRBD1 (5 bases). Germline CDR1 GTSNPN, CDR2 SVGIG (reference sequence). The CDR3 covers 15 residues. Trimming removed 6 bases from V and 4 bases from J, with 21 bases in between. As DNA, the CDR3 is TGTGCCTGTCCGTTGGTATCGGGGCGAGGCACTGAAGCTTTCTTT. Translating gives CACPLVSGRGTEAFF.

The V gene is TRBV7-9, the J gene TRBJ2-3; 8 positions agree with TRBD1. J gave up 8 bases and V 8 bases, and 6 bases lay outside the gene matches. CDR1 and CDR2 from the germline V gene are SEHNR and FQNEAQ (reference sequence). The CDR3 contains 12 residues. CDR3 amino acids: CASGQGFGTQYF. In DNA form, the CDR3 reads TGTGCCAGCGGACAGGGTTTTGGTACGCAGTATTTT.

V and J are TRBV7-9 and TRBJ2-5, with 9 bases identical to TRBD1. The trim removed 3 bases at V and 2 bases at J, leaving 4 bases unmatched. This CDR3 comprises 15 residues. Germline V CDR1 and CDR2: SEHNR, FQNEAQ (reference sequence). CDR3 residues: CASSLDRGIQETQYF. The DNA for the CDR3 is TGTGCCAGCAGCTTGGACAGGGGTATTCAAGAGACCCAGTACTTC.

The chain has TRBV29-1 and TRBJ2-7; D is possibly TRBD1 or TRBD2 (6 bases each). This CDR3 comprises 16 residues. Trimming took 7 bases from V and 0 from J, leaving 22 bases between them. Germline V lookup: CDR1 SQVTM, CDR2 ANQGSEA. This CDR3 is CSALGAGRGSSYEQYF. DNA for the CDR3: TGCAGCGCCCTAGGAGCGGGCAGGGGCAGCTCCTACGAGCAGTACTTC.

The chain uses TRBV30 and TRBJ1-2; 8 nucleotides line up with TRBD1. The germline V gene encodes CDR1 GTSNPN and CDR2 SVGIG (reference sequence). V was clipped by 5 bases and J by 6 bases; unmatched bases: 17. This CDR3 spans 16 amino acids. CDR3 sequence (DNA): TGTGCCTGGGCCCGGCAGGGGGCGAGGGGAGGGGATGGCTACACCTTC. This codes for CAWARQGARGGDGYTF.

The chain uses TRBV6-5 and TRBJ1-2, with 9 positions matching TRBD1. The CDR3 runs 14 residues. Germline assignment: CDR1 MNHEY and CDR2 SVGAGI. The V gene end was trimmed by 10 bases and the J gene end by 5 bases; junction bases not matched to a gene: 11. The CDR3, as DNA: TGTGCCACGAAAGAGGGACAGGGTATTTATGGCTACACCTTC. Amino acids: CATKEGQGIYGYTF.

This chain joins TRBV7-9 and TRBJ2-7, with D perhaps TRBD1 or TRBD2 (6 bases each). V was cut by 3 bases and J by 5 bases, with 14 bases left in between. CDR1 SEHNR and CDR2 FQNEAQ come from the germline V gene (reference sequence). There are 14 residues in the CDR3. This CDR3 is CASSFMGGRDEQYF. CDR3 DNA sequence: TGTGCCAGCAGCTTTATGGGGGGCAGGGACGAGCAGTACTTC.

This chain links TRBV20-1 with TRBJ1-2, with a tentative D call TRBD1 (5 bases). Germline V CDR1 and CDR2: DFQATT, SNEGSKA (reference sequence). V was trimmed by 5 bases and J by 8 bases, leaving 9 bases between them. The CDR3 has 10 amino acids. The CDR3 DNA is TGCAGTGCTGTTTACAGGGGCTACACCTTC. This gives the protein CSAVYRGYTF.

The chain couples TRBV7-3 to TRBJ2-1; D remains ambiguous. This CDR3 contains 15 residues. The V end was cut by 5 bases, the J end by 0 bases, with 11 bases between. Per the germline V gene, CDR1 is SGHTA and CDR2 is FQGTGA. CDR3 DNA: TGTGCCAGCAGCCCTGAGAGGAGCTCCTACAATGAGCAGTTCTTC. It translates to CASSPERSSYNEQFF.

V usage is TRBV10-3 and J usage is TRBJ1-5, with unresolved D. V lost 0 bases and J lost 6, with 15 bases in between. Germline-derived CDR1 and CDR2 are ENHRY and SYGVKD. The CDR3 spans 16 residues. DNA of the CDR3: TGTGCCATCAGTGAGTCGATAAAGGGATGGGGTCAGCCCCAGCATTTT. Its translation: CAISESIKGWGQPQHF.

The rearrangement uses TRBV18 and TRBJ2-3; D might be TRBD2 (7 bases). CDR1 and CDR2 from the germline V gene are KGHSH and LQKENI. The CDR3 totals 16 residues. V shed 3 bases and J shed 4 bases, with 17 bases lying between them. The CDR3 nucleotides are TGTGCCAGCTCACCCTATGAGCCGGGGGGCCCAGATACGCAGTATTTT. It specifies CASSPYEPGGPDTQYF.

This clone was picked up a small number of times. V and J are TRBV13 and TRBJ1-1; perhaps TRBD1 as D (5 bases). The V gene lost 2 bases and the J gene lost 3 bases, with 7 bases spanning the gap. There are 13 residues in the CDR3. Per germline, CDR1 PRHDT and CDR2 FYEKMQ (reference sequence). DNA for the CDR3: TGTGCCAGCAGCTTACCCAGGGACACTGAAGCTTTCTTT. Translated, it gives CASSLPRDTEAFF.

J is TRBJ2-1 and V is TRBV5-1; 11 bases align to TRBD2. Germline CDR1 and CDR2: SGHRS and YFSETQ. This CDR3 region has 19 residues. J gave up 7 bases and V 0 bases, and 15 bases lay outside the gene matches. The CDR3 nucleotides are TGCGCCAGCAGCTTGGCCAGATTAGCGGGGGGGCCGATTGCGAATGAGCAGTTCTTC. Its protein is CASSLARLAGGPIANEQFF.